The 14 T cell receptor beta chains reported below all come from one sample, sequenced in a study of early T cells in non-severe SARS-CoV-2 infection. A single record per CDR3 protein comes from TCRdb applying MiXCR to the 5' RACE reads. The profile shows around 47,000 distinct CDR3 sequences, 11% of them singletons. Source material: whole blood. These receptor sequences come from an adult who was a healthcare worker with PCR-confirmed SARS-CoV-2 infection or an uninfected control (not recorded which).

This clonotype was counted many times. The chain recombines TRBV10-1 with TRBJ2-4; D gene unclear. V was shortened by 2 bases and J by 3 bases, with 14 bases between the two germline ends. CDR3 length: 16 residues. CDR1 and CDR2 from the germline V gene are WNHNN and SYGVQD (reference sequence). As DNA, the CDR3 is TGCGCCAGCAGTGAGGCAGGCCCATCGGGCAAAAACATTCAGTACTTC. Amino acids: CASSEAGPSGKNIQYF.

This clonotype was picked up many times. The chain carries TRBV3-2 and TRBJ2-7; TRBD1, the D gene given by the table, was not confirmed from the DNA. TRBV3-2 is labeled a pseudogene. There are 17 residues in the CDR3. The CDR3 loop is CASSQAQTGSLSYEQYF. CDR3 coding DNA: TGTGCCAGCAGCCAAGCGCAAACAGGGTCACTCTCCTACGAGCAGTACTTC.

This clonotype was seen many times. The chain combines TRBV6-5 with TRBJ2-3; D is possibly TRBD2 (5 bases). The CDR3 extends over 19 amino acids. CDR1 and CDR2 (germline): MNHEY, SVGAGI. V was trimmed by 4 bases and J by 8 bases, leaving 31 bases between them. The CDR3 coding sequence is TGTGCCAGCAGTTCCCCGTTCCCCATCTCTAGCCGACTGAAGGGTACGCAGTATTTT. Its protein is CASSSPFPISSRLKGTQYF.

The chain couples TRBV19 to TRBJ2-3; D call uncertain. CDR3 length: 15 residues. V was cut by 8 bases and J by 4 bases, with 19 bases left in between. CDR1 and CDR2 from the germline V gene are LNHDA and SQIVND (reference sequence). CDR3 loop: CASAPLLGIADTQYF. The CDR3 bases are TGTGCCAGTGCCCCACTCCTAGGAATTGCAGATACGCAGTATTTT.

This clonotype showed up just a few times. This sequence joins TRBV6-2 or TRBV6-3 and TRBJ1-5; D call uncertain. CDR1 is MNHEY, CDR2 SVGEGT, per germline. The CDR3 runs to 13 residues. Trimming took 6 bases from V and 7 from J, leaving 13 bases between them. Here the CDR3 DNA reads TGTGCCAGCAGCAGATCCGGTACGCAGCCCCAGCATTTT. Amino acids: CASSRSGTQPQHF.

This clonotype was seen only once. V usage is TRBV5-1 and J usage is TRBJ1-1; 11 bases line up with TRBD1. CDR1 is SGHRS and CDR2 is YFSETQ in the germline V gene. This CDR3 region has 16 residues. V was clipped by 4 bases and J by 2 bases; unmatched bases: 7. This chain's CDR3 is CASSRGTGGGNTEAFF. The CDR3 DNA follows: TGCGCCAGCAGCAGAGGGACAGGGGGAGGTAACACTGAAGCTTTCTTT. The whole variable domain, filled in from reference TRBV5-1 and TRBJ1-1, reads KAGVTQTPRYLIKTRGQQVTLSCSPISGHRSVSWYQQTPGQGLQFLFEYFSETQRNKGNFPGRFSGRQFSNSRSEMNVSTLELGDSALYLCASSRGTGGGNTEAFFGQGTRLTVV.

This clonotype was detected a few times. The chain uses TRBV11-2 and TRBJ1-4; weak D call: TRBD1 (6 bases). Trimming pared 3 bases from V and 3 bases from J, leaving 11 bases between. Germline V gives CDR1 SGHAT, CDR2 FQNNGV. The CDR3 has 15 amino acids. CDR3 DNA sequence: TGTGCCAGCAGCTTCCTCAGGGGTGCTAATGAAAAACTGTTTTTT. Translation gives CASSFLRGANEKLFF.

This clonotype was found many times. The chain recombines TRBV3-1 with TRBJ2-7; D remains unclear. This CDR3 spans 13 amino acids. CDR1 and CDR2 (germline): LGHDT, YNNKEL (reference sequence). V lost 1 base, J lost 2 bases, and 6 bases lay in between. CDR3 protein: CASSQGLTYEQYF. CDR3 bases: TGTGCCAGCAGCCAAGGCTTAACCTACGAGCAGTACTTC.

This clonotype was seen more than once but under ten times. The chain uses TRBV7-9 and TRBJ2-3, with 9 bases matching TRBD2. V was pared by 7 bases and J by 5 bases, with 7 bases of the junction left unmatched. The CDR3 runs 14 residues. Germline loops: CDR1 SEHNR, CDR2 FQNEAQ (reference sequence). The CDR3, as DNA: TGTGCCAGCATAGCGGGAGATGGGGTAGATACGCAGTATTTT. Translating it yields CASIAGDGVDTQYF.

This clonotype was recorded many times. V is TRBV15 and J is TRBJ2-2; no reliable D call. The CDR3 runs to 17 residues. Germline V CDR1 and CDR2: LNHNV, YYDKDF (reference sequence). V shed 0 bases and J shed 5 bases, with 16 bases lying between them. Here the CDR3 DNA reads TGTGCCACCAGCAGAGATCTATCTCGGGTTCGGACCGGGGAGCTGTTTTTT. This gives the protein CATSRDLSRVRTGELFF. The full variable domain, in which reference TRBV15 and TRBJ2-2 provide the parts outside the CDR3, is DAMVIQNPRYQVTQFGKPVTLSCSQTLNHNVMYWYQQKSSQAPKLLFHYYDKDFNNEADTPDNFQSRRPNTSFCFLDIRSPGLGDTAMYLCATSRDLSRVRTGELFFGEGSRLTVL.

This clonotype showed up many times. The chain joins TRBV14 to TRBJ1-5; D is ambiguous. V was shortened by 1 base and J by 9 bases, with 10 bases between the two germline ends. Germline V gene lookup returns CDR1 SGHDN and CDR2 FVKESK. The CDR3 is made up of 13 amino acids. The CDR3, as DNA: TGTGCCAGCAGCCAAGGGTACAGAGGGCCCCAGCATTTT. It is translated as CASSQGYRGPQHF.

There are a few counts of this clonotype. The chain joins TRBV6-2 or TRBV6-3 to TRBJ2-5; D call uncertain. This CDR3 has 12 amino acids. V lost 6 bases, J lost 4 bases, and 9 bases lay in between. Germline V gene sequence: CDR1 MNHEY, CDR2 SVGEGT. For the CDR3, the DNA is TGTGCCAGCAGCCCTATCGCAGAGACCCAGTACTTC. Translated, it gives CASSPIAETQYF.

The chain has TRBV6-6 and TRBJ1-1; D remains ambiguous. Trimming removed 3 bases from V and 5 bases from J, with 25 bases in between. The CDR3 is made up of 18 amino acids. The V gene's germline CDR1 is MNHNY and CDR2 SVGAGI (reference sequence). In DNA, the CDR3 is TGTGCCAGCAGTTATCCTCGACGCCCTCCGTCGATGGAAACTGAAGCTTTCTTT. It yields the protein CASSYPRRPPSMETEAFF.

This clonotype was detected only a few times. This chain links TRBV20-1 with TRBJ2-1; the match to TRBD1 covers 9 bases. Losses at the gene ends were 5 bases for V and 6 bases for J; bases not matched to a gene: 8. Germline V gene lookup returns CDR1 DFQATT and CDR2 SNEGSKA (reference sequence). The CDR3 has 14 residues. The CDR3 DNA follows: TGCAGTGCTGAGACCGGGACAGGGACCAATGAGCAGTTCTTC. Encoded protein: CSAETGTGTNEQFF.